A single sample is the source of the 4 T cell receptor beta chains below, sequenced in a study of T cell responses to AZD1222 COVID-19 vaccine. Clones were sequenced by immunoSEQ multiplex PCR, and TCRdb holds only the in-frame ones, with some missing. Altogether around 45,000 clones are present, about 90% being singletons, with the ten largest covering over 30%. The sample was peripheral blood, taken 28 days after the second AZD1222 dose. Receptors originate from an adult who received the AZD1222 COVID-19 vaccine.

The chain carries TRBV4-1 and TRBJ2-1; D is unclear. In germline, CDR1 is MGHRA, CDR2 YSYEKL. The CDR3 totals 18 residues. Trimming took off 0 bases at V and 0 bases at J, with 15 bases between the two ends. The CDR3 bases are TGCGCCAGCAGCCAAGATAAACCGAGCCACCCCTCCTACAATGAGCAGTTCTTC. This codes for CASSQDKPSHPSYNEQFF.

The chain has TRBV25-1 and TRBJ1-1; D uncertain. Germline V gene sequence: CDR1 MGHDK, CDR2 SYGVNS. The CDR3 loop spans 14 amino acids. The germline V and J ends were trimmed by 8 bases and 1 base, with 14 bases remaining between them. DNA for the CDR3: TGTGCCAGCTCCCTCCCGGGCAAGAACACTGAAGCTTTCTTT. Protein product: CASSLPGKNTEAFF.

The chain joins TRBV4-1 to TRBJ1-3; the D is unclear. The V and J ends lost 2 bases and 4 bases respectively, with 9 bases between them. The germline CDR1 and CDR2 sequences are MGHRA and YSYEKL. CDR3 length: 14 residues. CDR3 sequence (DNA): TGCGCCAGCAGCCAAACGGTGGGGGGAAACACCATATATTTT. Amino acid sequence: CASSQTVGGNTIYF.

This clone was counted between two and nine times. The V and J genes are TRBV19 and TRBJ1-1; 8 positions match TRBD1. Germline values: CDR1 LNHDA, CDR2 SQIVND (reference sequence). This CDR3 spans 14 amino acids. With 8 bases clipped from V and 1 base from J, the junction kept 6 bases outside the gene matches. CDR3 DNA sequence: TGTGCCAGTCTTTACAGGGGGGCGAACACTGAAGCTTTCTTT. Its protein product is CASLYRGANTEAFF. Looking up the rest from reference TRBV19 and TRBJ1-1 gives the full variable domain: DGGITQSPKYLFRKEGQNVTLSCEQNLNHDAMYWYRQDPGQGLRLIYYSQIVNDFQKGDIAEGYSVSREKKESFPLTVTSAQKNPTAFYLCASLYRGANTEAFFGQGTRLTVV.